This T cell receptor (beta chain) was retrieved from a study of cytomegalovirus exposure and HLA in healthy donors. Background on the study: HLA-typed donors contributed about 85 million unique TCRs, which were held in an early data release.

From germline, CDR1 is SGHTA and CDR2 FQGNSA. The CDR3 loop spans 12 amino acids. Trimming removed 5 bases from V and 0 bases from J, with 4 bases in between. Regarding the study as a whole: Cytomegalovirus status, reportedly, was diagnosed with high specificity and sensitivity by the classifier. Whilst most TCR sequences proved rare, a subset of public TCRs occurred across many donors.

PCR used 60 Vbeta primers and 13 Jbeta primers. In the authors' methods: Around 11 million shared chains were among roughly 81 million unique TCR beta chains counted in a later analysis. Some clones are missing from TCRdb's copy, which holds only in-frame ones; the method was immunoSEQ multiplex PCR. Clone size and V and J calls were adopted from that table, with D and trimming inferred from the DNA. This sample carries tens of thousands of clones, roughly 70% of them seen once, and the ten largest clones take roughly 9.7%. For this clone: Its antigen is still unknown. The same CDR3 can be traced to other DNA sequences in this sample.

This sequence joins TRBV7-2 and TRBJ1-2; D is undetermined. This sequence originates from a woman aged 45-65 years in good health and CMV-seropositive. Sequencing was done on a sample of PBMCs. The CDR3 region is CASSLSNYGYTF. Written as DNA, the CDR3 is TGTGCCAGCAGCCTGTCTAACTATGGCTACACCTTC.